This T cell receptor (beta chain) stems from a study of blood T cells in healthy people across ages. Germline assignment: CDR1 DFQATT and CDR2 SNEGSKA (reference sequence). V lost 7 bases, J lost 5 bases, and 12 bases stayed unmatched. This CDR3 contains 14 residues. A second about 7 to 11 cycle PCR used barcoded and J-beta primers. Sequencing yielded, for each sample, at least 2.5 million paired-end reads carrying CDR3. One entry per CDR3 protein results from TCRdb running MiXCR on the 5' RACE reads. The sample lists approximately 940,000 distinct CDR3 sequences; roughly 52% were seen once. The rearrangement uses TRBV20-1 and TRBJ2-3; TRBD2 aligns across 7 bases. This clonotype was obtained from a man aged 30 to 39 in good health. Sample: blood. Here the CDR3 DNA reads TGCAGTGGCCGGCGGAGCGGGGTTGGAGATACGCAGTATTTT. Encoded protein: CSGRRSGVGDTQYF.